A single sample gave rise to the 27 T cell receptor beta chains below, sequenced in a study of cytomegalovirus exposure and HLA in healthy donors. PCR amplification relied on 60 Vbeta primers (plus 13 Jbeta primers). Data came from immunoSEQ multiplex PCR; TCRdb stores just in-frame clones and leaves some out. The repertoire includes 90,000 to 120,000 clones, 74% of them detected once, and around 13% sits in the top ten. The material sequenced was PBMCs. The source of these receptors is a woman between 40 and 55 years old in good health and CMV-seropositive.

The table lists this clone with a count of one. An end of the junction does not agree with germline; a read error may underlie this. V gene TRBV6-6 combines with J gene TRBJ1-1, with D possibly being TRBD1 (6 bases). CDR1 MNHNY and CDR2 SVGAGI come from the germline V gene (reference sequence). This CDR3 has 15 residues. The CDR3 sequence: CASRYSRGSSTEAFF. The CDR3 DNA reads as TGTGCCAGCAGGTACTCGAGGGGGAGTAGCACTGAAGCTTTCTTT.

This clone was observed a few times. This sequence joins TRBV4-1 and TRBJ2-5; D is undetermined. Germline CDR1 reads MGHRA; CDR2 reads YSYEKL. V lost 1 base and J lost 2, with 11 bases in between. The CDR3 has 15 residues. This CDR3 is CASSQANVRQETQYF. CDR3 DNA sequence: TGCGCCAGCAGCCAAGCCAATGTGCGTCAAGAGACCCAGTACTTC.

This clone came up a few times. J is TRBJ1-4 and V is TRBV7-9; a weak D match, TRBD1 (6 bases). Trimming stripped 2 bases from V and 8 bases from J, with 24 bases between. Germline V CDR1 and CDR2: SEHNR, FQNEAQ (reference sequence). The CDR3 length is 18 residues. The CDR3 sequence: CASSLSFRQDRWREKLFF. CDR3 bases: TGTGCCAGCAGCTTATCTTTCCGACAGGACAGATGGCGGGAAAAACTGTTTTTT.

This chain joins TRBV5-1 and TRBJ2-7; no clear D gene. Trimming took 4 bases from V and 1 from J, leaving 9 bases between them. The CDR3 runs to 13 residues. The germline gives CDR1 SGHRS, CDR2 YFSETQ. The CDR3 DNA sequence: TGCGCCAGCAGCCTAGATGGGTCCTACGAGCAGTACTTC. Amino acids: CASSLDGSYEQYF.

The chain combines TRBV5-6 with TRBJ1-3, with 7 bases fitting TRBD1. V dropped 7 bases and J dropped 6; count of bases not matched to a gene: 10. CDR3 length: 14 amino acids. Germline V gene data show CDR1 as SGHDT and CDR2 as YYEEEE. Here the CDR3 DNA reads TGTGCCAGCGGCGACAGGGATACCCCAAACACCATATATTTT. Translating it yields CASGDRDTPNTIYF.

The chain couples TRBV7-2 to TRBJ2-1; TRBD2 matches at 10 bases. Looked up from germline, CDR1 is SGHTA and CDR2 is FQGNSA. With V trimmed by 5 bases and J by 8 bases, 12 bases remained unmatched. The CDR3 has 16 amino acids. This chain's CDR3 is CASSPRVAGGIHEQFF. CDR3 DNA sequence: TGTGCCAGCAGCCCCCGGGTAGCGGGGGGTATACATGAGCAGTTCTTC.

The rearrangement joins TRBV5-1 to TRBJ1-5, with D hard to call. CDR3 length equals 14 residues. Germline V gene data show CDR1 as SGHRS and CDR2 as YFSETQ. Trimming shortened V by 4 bases and J by 9 bases, and 17 bases separated the two germline ends. The CDR3 protein is CASSLGPEGPPQHF. Here the CDR3 DNA reads TGCGCCAGCAGCCTAGGGCCAGAGGGCCCGCCCCAGCATTTT.

The J gene is TRBJ2-1, the V gene TRBV7-3, with 7 bases matching TRBD2. V lost 3 bases to trimming and J lost 4 bases; unmatched junction nucleotides: 3. Looked up from germline, CDR1 is SGHTA and CDR2 is FQGTGA. The CDR3 totals 14 residues. As DNA, the CDR3 is TGTGCCAGCAGCTTGGCTAGCGGATACAATGAGCAGTTCTTC. This sequence encodes CASSLASGYNEQFF.

The genes are TRBV30 and TRBJ2-5, with TRBD2 matching 9 bases. V lost 3 bases to trimming and J lost 5 bases; unmatched junction nucleotides: 10. The CDR3 length is 15 residues. Germline-derived CDR1 and CDR2 are GTSNPN and SVGIG (reference sequence). CDR3 in DNA: TGTGCCTGGAGGCCCGGGACTAGCAAGGGGGAGACCCAGTACTTC. Translation gives CAWRPGTSKGETQYF.

V is TRBV29-1 and J is TRBJ2-5; 7 bases agree with TRBD1. The DNA end is a closer match to TRBJ2-7, so the J assignment may be wrong. CDR3 length: 13 amino acids. Per the germline V gene, CDR1 is SQVTM and CDR2 is ANQGSEA. The CDR3 sequence is CSVEDRRSYEQYF. CDR3 nucleotide sequence: TGCAGCGTTGAGGACAGGCGCTCCTACGAGCAGTACTTC.

The chain joins TRBV7-8 to TRBJ2-2; D gene uncertain. Deletions cut 1 base from V and 4 bases from J, with 7 bases between. CDR3 length: 14 amino acids. CDR1 is SGHVS and CDR2 is FQNEAQ in the germline V gene. The CDR3 here is CASSLGAGTGELFF. The CDR3 nucleotides are TGTGCCAGCAGCTTAGGAGCAGGCACCGGGGAGCTGTTTTTT.

J is TRBJ2-5 and V is TRBV5-5; 10 nucleotides match TRBD1. Trimming removed 0 bases from V and 6 bases from J; junction bases left unmatched: 2. CDR1 is SGHKS and CDR2 is YYEKEE in the germline V gene (reference sequence). The CDR3 has 14 residues. The CDR3 DNA sequence: TGTGCCAGCAGCTTGGAGGGACAGGGGCAGACCCAGTACTTC. Protein product: CASSLEGQGQTQYF.

Only a few counts were recorded for this clone. The chain joins TRBV2 to TRBJ1-4; 7 bases are a match to TRBD1. Germline V gene data show CDR1 as SNHLY and CDR2 as FYNNEI. Trimming cost V 2 bases and J 6 bases; bases outside gene matches: 6. The CDR3 totals 15 residues. CDR3 sequence (DNA): TGTGCCAGCAGTGAAACTAGGGGGCGAGATGAAAAACTGTTTTTT. It yields the protein CASSETRGRDEKLFF.

This chain uses TRBV6-5 with TRBJ2-7, with 9 bases fitting TRBD1. J lost 5 bases, V lost 5 bases, and 10 bases had no gene match. The germline V gene has CDR1 MNHEY and CDR2 SVGAGI. This CDR3 comprises 15 residues. CDR3 sequence (DNA): TGTGCCAGCAGTGGGCCGGGACAGGGAGTAAACGAGCAGTACTTC. This gives the protein CASSGPGQGVNEQYF.

This chain joins TRBV6-4 and TRBJ1-5; 7 bases match TRBD1. Germline CDR1 MRHNA, CDR2 SNTAGT. V lost 10 bases, J lost 5 bases, and 11 bases stayed unmatched. The CDR3 extends over 14 amino acids. In DNA form, the CDR3 reads TGTGCCAACAAGGGGGCGGTCCAACATCAGCCCCAGCATTTT. Amino acid sequence: CANKGAVQHQPQHF.

In its sample, this clone was seen once. The chain employs TRBV5-8 and TRBJ1-5; D gene uncertain. The CDR3 consists of 14 residues. V gave up 0 bases and J gave up 8 bases, with 12 bases separating them. Germline CDR1 and CDR2: SGHTS and YDEGEE. The CDR3 loop reads CASSLDRPREPQHF. Written as DNA, the CDR3 is TGTGCCAGCAGCTTGGATCGGCCGAGGGAGCCCCAGCATTTT.

The genes are TRBV30 and TRBJ2-3; no reliable D call. The germline V gene has CDR1 GTSNPN and CDR2 SVGIG (reference sequence). With 2 bases removed from V and 2 bases from J, the gap between germline ends came to 8 bases. This CDR3 has 13 residues. CDR3 in DNA: TGTGCCTGGAGTCAGGTCCCCACAGATACGCAGTATTTT. It is translated as CAWSQVPTDTQYF.

The rearrangement links TRBV6-1 to TRBJ1-1; 8 nucleotides match TRBD1. CDR1 is MNHNS, CDR2 SASEGT, per germline. Trimming took 6 bases from V and 1 from J; bases not matched to a gene: 7. The CDR3 consists of 15 residues. The CDR3 loop is CASRTQGATNTEAFF. CDR3 nucleotide sequence: TGTGCCAGCAGGACCCAGGGGGCGACGAACACTGAAGCTTTCTTT.

By share, this clone ranks as medium-sized. This sequence joins TRBV5-8 and TRBJ1-5, with D hard to call. V was shortened by 4 bases and J by 7 bases, with 12 bases between the two germline ends. From germline, CDR1 is SGHTS and CDR2 YDEGEE. The CDR3 contains 13 residues. CDR3 sequence reads: CASSRAVGQPQHF. Here the CDR3 DNA reads TGTGCCAGCAGCCGAGCGGTCGGACAGCCCCAGCATTTT.

V usage is TRBV4-1 and J usage is TRBJ1-2; no clear D gene. Trimming pared 4 bases from V and 8 bases from J, leaving 17 bases between. The CDR3 is 14 amino acids. Per the germline V gene, CDR1 is MGHRA and CDR2 is YSYEKL. CDR3 residues: CASSLPYQSYGYTF. DNA for the CDR3: TGCGCCAGCAGCCTACCATATCAAAGCTACGGCTACACCTTC.

The chain employs TRBV10-3 and TRBJ1-2, with TRBD1 matching 7 bases. Trimming cost V 7 bases and J 0 bases; bases outside gene matches: 11. Germline loops: CDR1 ENHRY, CDR2 SYGVKD. The CDR3 is made up of 16 amino acids. The CDR3 loop reads CAINPGQRATNYGYTF. CDR3 sequence (DNA): TGTGCCATCAATCCGGGACAGAGGGCCACTAACTATGGCTACACCTTC.

The chain links TRBV4-1 to TRBJ1-4, with D possibly being TRBD1 (6 bases). The V gene's germline CDR1 is MGHRA and CDR2 YSYEKL. Trimming shortened V by 4 bases and J by 10 bases, and 16 bases separated the two germline ends. The CDR3 spans 14 residues. CDR3 in amino acids: CASSLLGEGGKLFF. Here the CDR3 DNA reads TGCGCCAGCAGCCTCCTGGGGGAGGGGGGAAAACTGTTTTTT.

In its sample, this clone was seen a few times. The genes are TRBV6-1 and TRBJ1-4, with 8 bases lining up with TRBD1. V gave up 2 bases and J gave up 0 bases; unmatched junction bases: 5. CDR1 and CDR2 from the germline V gene are MNHNS and SASEGT. CDR3 length: 17 residues. Written as DNA, the CDR3 is TGTGCCAGCAGTGAAAAGCCGACAGGGGCAACTAATGAAAAACTGTTTTTT. Amino acids: CASSEKPTGATNEKLFF.

This chain links TRBV30 with TRBJ2-1; 9 bases line up with TRBD2. V lost 2 bases, J lost 0 bases, and 11 bases stayed unmatched. Per the germline V gene, CDR1 is GTSNPN and CDR2 is SVGIG (reference sequence). This CDR3 has 18 amino acids. CDR3 sequence: CAWSIHPLAGISYNEQFF. The CDR3 DNA reads TGTGCCTGGAGTATCCATCCACTAGCGGGCATCTCCTACAATGAGCAGTTCTTC.

This clone was detected only a few times. The rearrangement uses TRBV4-1 and TRBJ1-5; the match to TRBD1 covers 9 bases. Germline V gene sequence: CDR1 MGHRA, CDR2 YSYEKL. V gave up 4 bases and J gave up 0 bases; unmatched junction bases: 7. This CDR3 comprises 17 residues. The CDR3 nucleotides read TGCGCCAGCAGCCGAGGACAGGGGCCGGGTAGCAATCAGCCCCAGCATTTT. Translated: CASSRGQGPGSNQPQHF.

V usage is TRBV4-3 and J usage is TRBJ2-6; no firm D call. The CDR3 is made up of 15 amino acids. V was cut by 0 bases and J by 3 bases, with 6 bases left in between. CDR1 is LGHNA and CDR2 is YSLEER in the germline V gene. Written as DNA, the CDR3 is TGCGCCAGCAGCCAAGAGGGCAGTGGGGCCAACGTCCTGACTTTC. Translated, it gives CASSQEGSGANVLTF.

This chain connects TRBV29-1 to TRBJ1-2; perhaps TRBD1 as D (5 bases). The V gene's germline CDR1 is SQVTM and CDR2 ANQGSEA. The CDR3 runs to 12 residues. Trimming removed 7 bases from V and 6 bases from J, with 15 bases in between. In DNA, the CDR3 is TGCAGCGCTTCGGCGGGGGGAGATGGCTACACCTTC. Amino acid sequence: CSASAGGDGYTF.